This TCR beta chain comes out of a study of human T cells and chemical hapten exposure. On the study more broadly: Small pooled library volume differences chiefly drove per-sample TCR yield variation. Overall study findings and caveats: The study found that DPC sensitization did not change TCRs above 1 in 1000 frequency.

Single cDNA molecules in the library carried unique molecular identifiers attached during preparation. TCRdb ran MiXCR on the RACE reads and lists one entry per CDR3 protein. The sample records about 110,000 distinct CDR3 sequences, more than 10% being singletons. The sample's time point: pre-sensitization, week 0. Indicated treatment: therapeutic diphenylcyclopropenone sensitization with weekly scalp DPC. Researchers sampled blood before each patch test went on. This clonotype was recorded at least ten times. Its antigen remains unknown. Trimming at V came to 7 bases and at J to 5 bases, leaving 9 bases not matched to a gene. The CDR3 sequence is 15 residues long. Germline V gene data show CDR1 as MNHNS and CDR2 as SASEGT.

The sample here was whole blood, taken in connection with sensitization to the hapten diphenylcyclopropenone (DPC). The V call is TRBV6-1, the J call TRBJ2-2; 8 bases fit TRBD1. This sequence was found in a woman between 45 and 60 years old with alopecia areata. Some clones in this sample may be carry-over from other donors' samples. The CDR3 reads CASKDTGGWTGELFF. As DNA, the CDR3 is TGTGCCAGCAAAGACACAGGGGGTTGGACCGGGGAGCTGTTTTTT.